This T cell receptor beta chain was sequenced during a study of blood T cell repertoires in COVID-19. Study information: PBMCs, B-cell-depleted T cells, or T cells were the source of the cDNA or gDNA that made up the material.

Methods used by the authors: Estimates of nucleated cell counts were drawn from the amplification of reference gene primers. Using immunoSEQ multiplex PCR, the repertoire was profiled, and TCRdb retains in-frame clones only, with some absent. D and trimming come from the DNA, and the V and J calls and clone size come from that table. The table includes 120,000 or so clones, approximately 90% detected once. The CDR3 loop spans 15 amino acids. Germline CDR1 reads ENHRY; CDR2 reads SYGVKD. Trimming cost V 4 bases and J 3 bases; bases outside gene matches: 5. This clone is labeled as medium-sized. The clonotype comes from a human donor in a cohort sampled during active COVID-19. The chain carries TRBV10-3 and TRBJ2-7; TRBD1 matches at 11 bases. Material for sequencing was peripheral blood. CDR3 amino acids: CAISAGTGGHYEQYF. The CDR3 region has the DNA TGTGCCATCAGTGCTGGGACAGGGGGACACTACGAGCAGTACTTC.